Sequencing of this TCR beta chain was carried out in a study of PD-1 blockade in classical Hodgkin lymphoma. Study overall: Every 2 weeks, patients had 3 mg/kg nivolumab intravenously.

The J segment lost 4 bases and the V segment lost 10 bases, leaving 13 bases of the junction unmatched. The CDR3 consists of 15 residues. Germline V gene sequence: CDR1 LNHDA, CDR2 SQIVND (reference sequence). Remarks on this clone: Its specificity is unknown.

The repertoire was sequenced with immunoSEQ multiplex PCR; TCRdb's copy has only in-frame clones and lacks some. The data contain 27,000 or so clones, around 83% of them seen just once; the ten biggest clones take up about 2.4%. General study results and limits: Underlying causes for the observed repertoire differences were not defined, possibly disease activity or prior therapy. CD4+ TCR diversity climbed significantly by C4D1, unlike CD8+ TCR diversity. The study reported lower baseline TCR diversity in newly diagnosed patients than in healthy donors.

As for time point: cycle 4 day 1 (C4D1), after about 6 weeks of nivolumab. Every one of the patients relapsed after autologous stem cell transplantation (brentuximab vedotin exposure was variable). Magnetic negative selection purified CD4+ T cells from thawed PBMCs. The source is a human donor with classical Hodgkin lymphoma. The sample consisted of CD4+ T cells from blood, taken before the fourth cycle of nivolumab. This chain joins TRBV19 and TRBJ1-5, with 7 bases matching TRBD1. CDR3 protein: CATRTRDSRNQPQHF. CDR3 bases: TGTGCCACACGGACCAGGGACAGTCGAAATCAGCCCCAGCATTTT. Combining the CDR3 with reference TRBV19 and TRBJ1-5 gives the whole variable domain DGGITQSPKYLFRKEGQNVTLSCEQNLNHDAMYWYRQDPGQGLRLIYYSQIVNDFQKGDIAEGYSVSREKKESFPLTVTSAQKNPTAFYLCATRTRDSRNQPQHFGDGTRLSIL.